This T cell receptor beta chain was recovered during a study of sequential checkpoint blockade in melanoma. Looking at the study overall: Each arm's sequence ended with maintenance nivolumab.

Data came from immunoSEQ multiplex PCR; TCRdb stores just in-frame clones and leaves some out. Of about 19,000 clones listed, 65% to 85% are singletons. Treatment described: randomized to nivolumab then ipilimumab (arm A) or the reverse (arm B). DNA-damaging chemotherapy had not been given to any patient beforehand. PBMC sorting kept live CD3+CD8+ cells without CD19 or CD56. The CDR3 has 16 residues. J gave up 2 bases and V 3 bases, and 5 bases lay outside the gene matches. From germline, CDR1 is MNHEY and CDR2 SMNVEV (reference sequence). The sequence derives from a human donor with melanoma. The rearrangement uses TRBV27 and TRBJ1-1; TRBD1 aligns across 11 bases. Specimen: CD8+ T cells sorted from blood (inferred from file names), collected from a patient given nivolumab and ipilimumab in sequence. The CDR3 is CASSLRTGGFNTEAFF. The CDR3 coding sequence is TGTGCCAGCAGTTTGCGGACAGGGGGCTTCAACACTGAAGCTTTCTTT.